This TCR beta chain stems from a study of beta chain features in type 1 diabetes (dated by TCRdb to the late 2010s). At the level of the whole study: Patients and healthy donors did not differ in mean age, gender distribution, total cell number or subset yield. A total of under 140,000,000 sorted cells were examined across all samples, and the number of cells per subset was strongly correlated with RNA yield. In the study, TCRB repertoires of sorted circulating CD4+ T cell subsets from recently diagnosed type 1 diabetes patients were compared with those of matched healthy donors. Regulatory and stem cell-like memory subsets were isolated from only 8 patients and roughly 8 healthy donors, whereas naive and central memory subsets came from all 30 or so donors.

Broader findings and caveats from the paper: HLA sub-analyses involved small numbers of individuals, so any influence of HLA type on TCRB rearrangement remained unresolved. Because cDNA rather than genomic DNA was sequenced, highly expressing activated cells could have been over-represented, although no difference in activation and CD3 levels was found between groups. PCR might favor shorter templates, but patient and control samples were amplified and corrected together, so any skew would affect both groups equally. At VDJ recombination sites, type 1 diabetes patients had fewer insertions and more deleted nucleotides, which implies abnormalities in thymic rearrangement. Type 1 diabetes patients showed a moderate but significant shortening of TCRB CDR3 length in all four CD4+ subsets. Naive, central memory and regulatory TCRB repertoires appeared to be more similar among patients than among healthy donors.

Each donor gave one peripheral blood draw, averaging about 120 mL, which was collected into heparinised tubes. A BD FACSAria II was used to sort naive, central memory, regulatory and stem cell-like memory CD4+ T cells with a panel that included CD45RO, CCR7, CD25, CD127, CD95 and CD27. A purity above 98% was achieved for all sorted populations. PBMCs were isolated immediately by Lymphoprep density gradient centrifugation and stained directly without culture. Samples were stained and sorted in pairs, with one healthy donor and one patient per experiment, so that batch effects were minimized. A distance of 8 bases separates the germline ends of V and J, which lose 2 bases and 3 bases respectively. The germline V gene specifies SGHTA as CDR1 and FQGNSA as CDR2. From the cysteine up to the phenylalanine, the CDR3 has a length of 13 residues. Just the 39-base CDR3 DNA is kept, in frame starting at base 1.

This clone was recorded a few times. Its recognized antigen is unknown. The input lacks base qualities; no much larger clone sits a single base away. All of the isolated RNA was reverse transcribed with the High Capacity cDNA Reverse Transcription Kit, so expressed TCRB transcripts were sequenced. Deep immunoSEQ sequencing was performed on naive, central memory and regulatory T cell samples, with an average of roughly 3.5 million total reads per sample. Sorted cells were lysed in RLT buffer and RNA was extracted with DNase-treated RNeasy Micro or Mini kits, depending on cell number. To prevent cross-contamination, each cell subset was processed individually, whereas patient and healthy donor samples were processed jointly. TCRB sequences were amplified from cDNA with the immunoSEQ multiplex PCR, producing 87-bp fragments spanning the CDR3 region. Sequencing of the amplicons was performed on the Illumina HiSeq platform. In the source study's methods: PCR bias was corrected computationally using synthetic template baselines, and reads within Hamming distance 2 were collapsed, with unmergeable singletons discarded. By aligning reads against IMGT, V, D and J genes, CDR3 length, and insertions or deletions at six rearrangement sites were assigned. Within each subset, clonotype counts were normalized to the number of sorted cells before true diversity and Gini coefficients were calculated with the tcR R package. The overlap coefficient, calculated on TCRB nucleotide sequences, was used to quantify repertoire sharing. Out-of-frame TCRB sequences from naive cells were analyzed as a proxy for the pre-selection repertoire. TCRdb mirrors the immuneACCESS table, restricted to in-frame sequences. Some clones are absent from its copies; in checked studies, under half trace to an unresolved V gene, and the reason for the others is unknown. V and J calls and clone size are copied from that table; D and trimming were computed from the DNA. Recorded for this sample are a few hundred thousand clones; approximately 31% of them occurred a single time. 0.065% of the sample rests with the top ten.

The specimen was naive CD4+ T cells from blood. The intended sense of this specimen's cell subset or site label: true naive CD4+ T cells. The origin of this receptor is a man aged 18 to 35 in good health. The chain links TRBV7-2 with TRBJ2-7; the D gene is perhaps TRBD1, on 6 matching bases. Here the CDR3 is given as CASSLSGVYEQYF. The DNA sequence follows: TGTGCCAGCAGCTTATCAGGGGTCTACGAGCAGTACTTC. When the CDR3 is completed using the reference TRBV7-2 and TRBJ2-7 genes on either side, the full variable domain is GAGVSQSPSNKVTEKGKDVELRCDPISGHTALYWYRQSLGQGLEFLIYFQGNSAPDKSGLPSDRFSAERTGGSVSTLTIQRTQQEDSAVYLCASSLSGVYEQYFGPGTRLTVT.